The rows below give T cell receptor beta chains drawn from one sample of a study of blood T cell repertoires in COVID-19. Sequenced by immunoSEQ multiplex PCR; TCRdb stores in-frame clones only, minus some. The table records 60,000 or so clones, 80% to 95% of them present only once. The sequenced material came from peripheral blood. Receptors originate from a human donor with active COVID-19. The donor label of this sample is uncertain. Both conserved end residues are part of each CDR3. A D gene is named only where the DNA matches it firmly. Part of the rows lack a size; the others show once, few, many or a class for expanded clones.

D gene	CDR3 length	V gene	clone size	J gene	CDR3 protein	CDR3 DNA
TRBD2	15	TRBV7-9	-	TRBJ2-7	CASSLVAGGLHEQYF	TGTGCCAGCAGCTTAGTAGCGGGAGGGCTACACGAGCAGTACTTC
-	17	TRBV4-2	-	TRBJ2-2	CASSQDQRDSGTGELFF	TGTGCCAGCAGCCAAGATCAACGAGACAGCGGGACCGGGGAGCTGTTTTTT
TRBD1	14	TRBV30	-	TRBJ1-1	CAWGDRRSTSRTFF	TGTGCCTGGGGGGACAGACGATCCACCAGCCGGACTTTCTTT
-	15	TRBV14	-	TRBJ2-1	CASSKGQFVYNEQFF	TGTGCCAGCAGCAAAGGACAGTTCGTCTACAATGAGCAGTTCTTC
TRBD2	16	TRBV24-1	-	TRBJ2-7	CATSDLGLAGDYEQYF	TGTGCCACCAGTGACCTCGGACTAGCGGGGGATTACGAGCAGTACTTC
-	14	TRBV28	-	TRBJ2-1	CASSLLQHYNEQFF	TGTGCCAGCAGTTTGTTACAGCACTACAATGAGCAGTTCTTC
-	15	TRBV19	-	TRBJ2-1	CASKPSRTAYNEQFF	TGTGCCAGTAAGCCCTCCAGGACAGCCTACAATGAGCAGTTCTTC
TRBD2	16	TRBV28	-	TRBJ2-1	CASSTLGLAEYNEQFF	TGTGCCAGCAGTACCCTGGGACTAGCGGAGTACAATGAGCAGTTCTTC
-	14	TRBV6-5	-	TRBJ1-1	CASSQQGTSTEAFF	TGTGCCAGCAGTCAACAGGGTACCAGCACTGAAGCTTTCTTT
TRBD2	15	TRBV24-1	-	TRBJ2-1	CATSDPLGGVNEQFF	TGTGCCACCAGTGACCCACTGGGGGGGGTCAATGAGCAGTTCTTC
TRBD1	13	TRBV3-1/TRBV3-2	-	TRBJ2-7	CASSRWTGHEQYF	TGTGCCAGCAGCCGATGGACAGGGCACGAGCAGTACTTC
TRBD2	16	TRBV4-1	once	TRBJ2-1	CASSSSGRASYNEQFF	TGCGCCAGCAGCTCCAGCGGGAGGGCTTCCTACAATGAGCAGTTCTTC
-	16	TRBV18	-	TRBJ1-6	CASSPGPLAVGSPLHF	TGTGCCAGCTCACCGGGGCCTCTGGCGGTGGGGTCACCCCTCCACTTT
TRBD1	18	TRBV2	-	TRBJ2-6	CASSRRDRVSSGANVLTF	TGTGCCAGCAGTCGCCGGGACAGGGTTAGCTCTGGGGCCAACGTCCTGACTTTC
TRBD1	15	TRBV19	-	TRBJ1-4	CASMAGTGAGEKLFF	TGTGCCAGTATGGCCGGGACAGGGGCCGGAGAAAAACTGTTTTTT
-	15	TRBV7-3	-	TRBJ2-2	CASSLGGISSGELFF	TGTGCCAGCAGCCTCGGCGGGATATCATCCGGGGAGCTGTTTTTT
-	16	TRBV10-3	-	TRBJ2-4	CAISNTGSLAKNIQYF	TGTGCCATCAGTAACACAGGGTCCCTAGCCAAAAACATTCAGTACTTC
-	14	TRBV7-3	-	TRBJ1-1	CASSRGQGNTEAFF	TGTGCCAGCAGCCGAGGCCAGGGGAACACTGAAGCTTTCTTT
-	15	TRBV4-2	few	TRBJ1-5	CASSQERGGNQPQHF	TGTGCCAGCAGCCAAGAACGGGGGGGCAATCAGCCCCAGCATTTT
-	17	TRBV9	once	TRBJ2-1	CASSVEGASSNYNEQFF	TGTGCCAGCAGCGTAGAGGGCGCTAGCAGCAATTACAATGAGCAGTTCTTC
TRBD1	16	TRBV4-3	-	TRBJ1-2	CASSQDRRQGVYGYTF	TGCGCCAGCAGCCAAGATCGCAGGCAGGGGGTCTATGGCTACACCTTC
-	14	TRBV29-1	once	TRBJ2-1	CSVPGQSSYNEQFF	TGCAGCGTACCTGGACAGAGCTCCTACAATGAGCAGTTCTTC
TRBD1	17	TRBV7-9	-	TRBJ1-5	CASSLAGGGHSNQPQHF	TGTGCCAGCAGCTTAGCAGGGGGCGGACATAGCAATCAGCCCCAGCATTTT
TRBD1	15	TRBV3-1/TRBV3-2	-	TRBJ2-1	CASSFPQGAYNEQFF	TGTGCCAGCAGCTTCCCACAGGGGGCCTACAATGAGCAGTTCTTC
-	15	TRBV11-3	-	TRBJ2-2	CASSSPHRGTGELFF	TGTGCCAGCAGCTCCCCCCATCGGGGAACCGGGGAGCTGTTTTTT
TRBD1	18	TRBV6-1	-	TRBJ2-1	CASSGGTEPGLLSNEQFF	TGTGCCAGCAGTGGGGGGACAGAGCCAGGGCTTTTGAGCAATGAGCAGTTCTTC
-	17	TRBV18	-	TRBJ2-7	CASSPDWDTGDRYEQYF	TGTGCCAGCTCACCGGACTGGGACACCGGCGATCGGTACGAGCAGTACTTC
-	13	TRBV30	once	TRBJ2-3	CAWSTGAPDTQYF	TGTGCCTGGAGCACGGGAGCTCCAGATACGCAGTATTTT
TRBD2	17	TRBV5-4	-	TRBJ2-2	CASSSGREGLNTGELFF	TGTGCCAGCAGTTCGGGGCGGGAGGGCCTTAACACCGGGGAGCTGTTTTTT
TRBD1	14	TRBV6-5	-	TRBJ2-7	CASSSRGRTYEQYF	TGTGCCAGCAGTTCCAGGGGGCGAACCTACGAGCAGTACTTC
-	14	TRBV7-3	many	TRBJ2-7	CASSLLGGAGEQYF	TGTGCCAGCAGCCTGCTTGGAGGAGCGGGCGAGCAGTACTTC
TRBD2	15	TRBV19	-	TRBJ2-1	CASSPRLAVGNEQFF	TGTGCCAGTAGTCCTCGACTAGCGGTTGGGAATGAGCAGTTCTTC
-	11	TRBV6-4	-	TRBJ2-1	CASSAGTSLFF	TGTGCCAGCAGCGCCGGGACTTCGCTGTTCTTC
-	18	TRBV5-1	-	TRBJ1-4	CASSFQGSFSATNEKLFF	TGCGCCAGCAGCTTCCAGGGGAGTTTTTCGGCAACTAATGAAAAACTGTTTTTT
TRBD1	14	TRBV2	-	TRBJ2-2	CASSRDRGPGELFF	TGTGCCAGCAGTCGGGACAGGGGACCCGGGGAGCTGTTTTTT
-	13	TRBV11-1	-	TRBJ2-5	CASSLGQLETQYF	TGTGCCAGCAGCTTAGGACAGTTGGAGACCCAGTACTTC
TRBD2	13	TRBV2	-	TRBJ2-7	CASALGGPYEQYF	TGTGCCAGCGCATTGGGAGGGCCCTACGAGCAGTACTTC
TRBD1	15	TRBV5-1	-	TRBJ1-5	CASSLGDRDVQPQHF	TGCGCCAGCAGCTTGGGCGACAGGGACGTTCAGCCCCAGCATTTT
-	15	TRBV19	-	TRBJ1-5	CASSQRAGDNQPQHF	TGTGCCAGTAGCCAGAGGGCAGGGGACAATCAGCCCCAGCATTTT
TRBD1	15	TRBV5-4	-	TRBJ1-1	CASRTPGQKNTEAFF	TGTGCCAGCAGGACCCCGGGACAGAAGAACACTGAAGCTTTCTTT
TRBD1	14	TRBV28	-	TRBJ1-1	CASRVQGLNTEAFF	TGTGCCAGCAGGGTACAGGGGTTGAACACTGAAGCTTTCTTT
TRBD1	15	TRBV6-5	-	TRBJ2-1	CASRPIRQGHNEQFF	TGTGCCAGCAGACCCATACGACAGGGGCACAATGAGCAGTTCTTC
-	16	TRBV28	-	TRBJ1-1	CATLGGGRPVNTEAFF	TGTGCCACCTTAGGGGGGGGGCGGCCAGTGAACACTGAAGCTTTCTTT
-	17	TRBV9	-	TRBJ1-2	CASSVGLGGGEGYGYTF	TGTGCCAGCAGCGTAGGGCTGGGGGGGGGCGAAGGCTATGGCTACACCTTC
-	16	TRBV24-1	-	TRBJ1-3	CATSGRPSNSGNTIYF	TGTGCCACCAGTGGCAGGCCGTCCAACTCTGGAAACACCATATATTTT
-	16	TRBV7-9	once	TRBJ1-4	CASSNRVWTDNEKLFF	TGTGCCAGCAGCAACAGGGTTTGGACCGACAATGAAAAACTGTTTTTT
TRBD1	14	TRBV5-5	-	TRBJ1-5	CASSRQGAGQPQHF	TGTGCCAGCAGCCGACAGGGGGCCGGACAGCCCCAGCATTTT
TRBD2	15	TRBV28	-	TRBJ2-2	CAISPGLAHTGELFF	TGTGCCATTTCCCCGGGACTAGCGCACACCGGGGAGCTGTTTTTT
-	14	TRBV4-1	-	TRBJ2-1	CASSQEVQGNEQFF	TGCGCCAGCAGCCAAGAAGTCCAGGGAAATGAGCAGTTCTTC
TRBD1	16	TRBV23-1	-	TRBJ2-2	CASSLGQGLNTGELFF	TGCGCCAGCAGTCTAGGACAGGGTCTGAACACCGGGGAGCTGTTTTTT
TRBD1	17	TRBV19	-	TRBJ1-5	CASSQTTGAYSNQPQHF	TGTGCCAGTAGTCAGACCACAGGGGCTTATAGCAATCAGCCCCAGCATTTT
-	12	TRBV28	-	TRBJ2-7	CASTRESYEQYF	TGTGCCAGCACTAGGGAGTCCTACGAGCAGTACTTC
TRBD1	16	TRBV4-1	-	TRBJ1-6	CASSHPGTAYNSPLHF	TGCGCCAGCAGCCATCCCGGGACAGCCTATAATTCACCCCTCCACTTT
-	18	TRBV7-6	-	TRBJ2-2	CASSPWGGIRVNTGELFF	TGTGCCAGCAGCCCGTGGGGCGGGATCCGGGTAAACACCGGGGAGCTGTTTTTT
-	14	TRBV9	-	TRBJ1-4	CASSVASTNEKLFF	TGTGCCAGCAGCGTAGCTTCAACTAATGAAAAACTGTTTTTT